These 31 T cell receptor beta chains were sequenced from one sample in a study of T cells in Graves' hyperthyroidism and ophthalmopathy. TCR beta CDR3 region amplification was performed from RNA transcripts. Carried out on the TCR CDR3, a first-round RT-PCR used the HTBI primer set. TCRdb reprocessed the multiplex PCR reads via MiXCR and lists one record per CDR3 protein. Counted here are about 580,000 distinct CDR3 sequences, roughly 50% occurring once; the ten biggest clones make up around 8%. Sequencing was performed on peripheral blood or thyroid tissue (not recorded which). All receptors derive from a woman aged 18-29 years with Graves' hyperthyroidism.

This clonotype was seen only a few times. The gene calls are TRBV24-1 and TRBJ2-1; TRBD2 is a possible D gene (6 bases). This CDR3 has 16 amino acids. CDR1 is KGHDR and CDR2 is SFDVKD in the germline V gene. The V end lost 0 bases, the J end lost 3 bases, and 11 bases lay between the germline ends. This chain's CDR3 is CATSDLPIGGYNEQFF. DNA of the CDR3: TGTGCCACCAGTGATTTGCCTATCGGGGGCTACAATGAGCAGTTCTTC.

The chain uses TRBV7-3 and TRBJ2-1; no reliable D call. CDR1 is SGHTA and CDR2 is FQGTGA in the germline V gene. With 2 bases removed from V and 6 bases from J, the gap between germline ends came to 14 bases. CDR3 length equals 15 residues. In nucleotides, the CDR3 is TGTGCCAGCAGCTTATTGTCTGGTACGGGCAATGAGCAGTTCTTC. Encoded protein: CASSLLSGTGNEQFF.

This chain joins TRBV27 and TRBJ2-5, with D maybe TRBD2 (6 bases). The CDR3 length is 14 residues. Per germline, CDR1 MNHEY and CDR2 SMNVEV (reference sequence). The V and J ends lost 6 bases and 5 bases respectively, with 16 bases between them. The CDR3 DNA sequence: TGTGCCAGCAGCCCCGGAGGGACCGACGAGACCCAGTACTTC. As protein: CASSPGGTDETQYF.

This clonotype came up many times. V and J are TRBV20-1 and TRBJ1-5, with D hard to call. The CDR3 has 13 residues. Trimming left V 4 bases short and J 3 bases short, with 10 bases between. Germline lookup yields CDR1 DFQATT and CDR2 SNEGSKA (reference sequence). The CDR3: CSAKGINNQPQHF. CDR3 in DNA: TGCAGTGCTAAGGGTATTAACAATCAGCCCCAGCATTTT.

This clonotype was recorded many times. This chain links TRBV9 with TRBJ2-2; D remains ambiguous. Germline lookup yields CDR1 SGDLS and CDR2 YYNGEE. The CDR3 extends over 12 amino acids. Trimming took 1 base from V and 2 from J, leaving 0 bases between them. The CDR3 DNA follows: TGTGCCAGCAGCGTAAACACCGGGGAGCTGTTTTTT. This encodes CASSVNTGELFF.

This clonotype showed up many times. CDR3: CASSLRRPGNTIYF. The CDR3 DNA follows: TGTGCCAGCAGCTTAAGGAGGCCTGGAAACACCATATATTTT. This rearrangement joins TRBV13 to TRBJ1-3; D uncertain. Germline CDR1 reads PRHDT; CDR2 reads FYEKMQ (reference sequence). Deletions cut 2 bases from V and 2 bases from J, with 7 bases between. The CDR3 has 14 residues.

The chain carries TRBV29-1 and TRBJ2-2, with unresolved D. Trimming took 2 bases from V and 11 from J, leaving 15 bases between them. This CDR3 region has 13 residues. Germline V CDR1 and CDR2: SQVTM, ANQGSEA. This chain's CDR3 is CSVEFRYSNELFF. CDR3 nucleotides: TGCAGCGTTGAATTCCGGTATTCCAATGAGCTGTTTTTT.

J is TRBJ1-1 and V is TRBV29-1, with D possibly being TRBD1 (6 bases). The CDR3 has 13 residues. Trimming shortened V by 2 bases and J by 5 bases, and 12 bases separated the two germline ends. Per the germline V gene, CDR1 is SQVTM and CDR2 is ANQGSEA. CDR3 sequence (DNA): TGCAGCGTTGAATGGGGGGCGGGAACTGAAGCTTTCTTT. This gives the protein CSVEWGAGTEAFF.

Ten or more counts support this clonotype. The rearrangement links TRBV13 to TRBJ1-1, with D hard to call. Germline CDR1 reads PRHDT; CDR2 reads FYEKMQ (reference sequence). The V and J ends lost 7 bases and 1 base respectively, with 10 bases between them. The CDR3 is made up of 13 amino acids. The CDR3 sequence: CASTHGANTEAFF. The CDR3 DNA sequence: TGTGCCAGCACCCACGGAGCGAACACTGAAGCTTTCTTT.

This clonotype was recorded many times. V and J are TRBV11-2 and TRBJ1-4; 11 bases are a match to TRBD1. The germline V gene has CDR1 SGHAT and CDR2 FQNNGV. The V gene end was trimmed by 3 bases and the J gene end by 10 bases; junction bases not matched to a gene: 4. The CDR3 extends over 14 amino acids. DNA of the CDR3: TGTGCCAGCAGCTTGGACAGGGGGCGGGGAAAACTGTTTTTT. Translated, it gives CASSLDRGRGKLFF.

This clonotype has a count of ten or more. The chain employs TRBV19 and TRBJ1-2; D gene uncertain. Germline V CDR1 and CDR2: LNHDA, SQIVND (reference sequence). V lost 1 base, J lost 5 bases, and 8 bases lay in between. The CDR3 spans 13 residues. The CDR3 loop is CASSIGQDYGYTF. The CDR3 region has the DNA TGTGCCAGTAGTATAGGGCAAGATTATGGCTACACCTTC. Supplemented by reference TRBV19 and TRBJ1-2, the full variable domain reads DGGITQSPKYLFRKEGQNVTLSCEQNLNHDAMYWYRQDPGQGLRLIYYSQIVNDFQKGDIAEGYSVSREKKESFPLTVTSAQKNPTAFYLCASSIGQDYGYTFGSGTRLTVV.

This clonotype was picked up many times. V usage is TRBV20-1 and J usage is TRBJ2-5, with a weak D call TRBD1 (6 bases). Between the trimmed V and J ends, which lost 5 bases and 4 bases, there was a span of 17 bases. Germline V CDR1 and CDR2: DFQATT, SNEGSKA (reference sequence). This CDR3 region has 14 residues. The chain's CDR3 is CSAHRDTMGETQYF. The CDR3 bases are TGCAGTGCTCACCGGGACACCATGGGAGAGACCCAGTACTTC.

This clonotype was counted at least ten times. This rearrangement joins TRBV9 to TRBJ2-7, with D tentatively TRBD2 (6 bases). CDR3 length equals 15 residues. Germline loops: CDR1 SGDLS, CDR2 YYNGEE. V was clipped by 5 bases and J by 6 bases, with 21 bases between them. CDR3 protein: CASRRAEGRDGEQYF. The CDR3 DNA sequence: TGTGCCAGCAGGCGAGCCGAGGGGCGGGATGGCGAGCAGTACTTC. The variable domain in full, with the rest retrieved from reference TRBV9 and TRBJ2-7, is DSGVTQTPKHLITATGQRVTLRCSPRSGDLSVYWYQQSLDQGLQFLIQYYNGEERAKGNILERFSAQQFPDLHSELNLSSLELGDSALYFCASRRAEGRDGEQYFGPGTRLTVT.

With respect to this clonotype: Germline and junction disagree at one end, which may indicate a read error. The chain couples TRBV5-1 to TRBJ2-6; a possible D gene is TRBD1 (5 bases). CDR1 and CDR2 from the germline V gene are SGHRS and YFSETQ. This CDR3 spans 13 amino acids. In nucleotides, the CDR3 is TGCGCCAGCAGCTTCGCAGGGATGAACACTGAAGCTTTC. It yields the protein CASSFAGMNTEAF.

The V gene is TRBV12-3 or TRBV12-4, the J gene TRBJ2-3; D may be TRBD2 (6 bases). The CDR3 spans 15 residues. The V end lost 3 bases, the J end lost 0 bases, and 10 bases lay between the germline ends. The CDR3 sequence is CASSFSAGSTDTQYF. In DNA, the CDR3 is TGTGCCAGCAGTTTCAGCGCGGGGAGCACAGATACGCAGTATTTT.

This chain uses TRBV19 with TRBJ1-5, with D unclear. Trimming removed 8 bases at V and 6 bases at J, with 8 bases between. The germline V gene encodes CDR1 LNHDA and CDR2 SQIVND (reference sequence). This CDR3 is 11 amino acids long. The CDR3 loop is CASLPRQPQHF. Written as DNA, the CDR3 is TGTGCCAGTCTACCCCGTCAGCCCCAGCATTTT.

The chain joins TRBV30 to TRBJ1-4, with D hard to call. Germline V gene sequence: CDR1 GTSNPN, CDR2 SVGIG (reference sequence). The CDR3 has 10 residues. The V end lost 3 bases, the J end lost 7 bases, and 3 bases lay between the germline ends. CDR3 protein: CAWSREKLFF. The DNA for the CDR3 is TGTGCCTGGAGCCGTGAAAAACTGTTTTTT.

For the CDR3, the DNA is TGCAGTGCTAGAGCGACACCTCGAGCGTACCAAGAGACCCAGTACTTC. Translation: CSARATPRAYQETQYF. V and J are TRBV20-1 and TRBJ2-5; D is unclear. Germline values: CDR1 DFQATT, CDR2 SNEGSKA (reference sequence). The V end lost 1 base, the J end lost 0 bases, and 15 bases lay between the germline ends. CDR3 length: 16 amino acids.

V is TRBV19 and J is TRBJ2-2; 10 bases are shared with TRBD2. Germline V gene sequence: CDR1 LNHDA, CDR2 SQIVND (reference sequence). This CDR3 comprises 17 residues. With 5 bases clipped from V and 3 bases from J, the junction kept 9 bases outside the gene matches. The CDR3, as DNA: TGTGCCAGTAGTGGTTTGCTAGCGGGAGTTTACACCGGGGAGCTGTTTTTT. Its translation is CASSGLLAGVYTGELFF.

The table lists this clonotype with many counts. The chain uses TRBV12-5 and TRBJ1-5; D call uncertain. CDR1 is LGHNT and CDR2 is FRNRAP in the germline V gene. V lost 0 bases and J lost 0, with 9 bases in between. The CDR3 extends over 16 amino acids. This CDR3 reads CASGLVSSASNQPQHF. The CDR3 DNA is TGTGCTAGTGGTTTGGTATCCAGTGCTAGCAATCAGCCCCAGCATTTT. Supplemented by reference TRBV12-5 and TRBJ1-5, the full variable domain reads DARVTQTPRHKVTEMGQEVTMRCQPILGHNTVFWYRQTMMQGLELLAYFRNRAPLDDSGMPKDRFSAEMPDATLATLKIQPSEPRDSAVYFCASGLVSSASNQPQHFGDGTRLSIL.

The V gene is TRBV15, the J gene TRBJ2-5; no clear D gene. The germline V and J ends were trimmed by 3 bases and 0 bases, with 11 bases remaining between them. The germline V gene encodes CDR1 LNHNV and CDR2 YYDKDF (reference sequence). CDR3 length: 15 amino acids. The CDR3 bases are TGTGCCACCAGCAGTCCATGGGCGGACCAAGAGACCCAGTACTTC. This encodes CATSSPWADQETQYF. The full variable domain, in which reference TRBV15 and TRBJ2-5 provide the parts outside the CDR3, is DAMVIQNPRYQVTQFGKPVTLSCSQTLNHNVMYWYQQKSSQAPKLLFHYYDKDFNNEADTPDNFQSRRPNTSFCFLDIRSPGLGDTAMYLCATSSPWADQETQYFGPGTRLLVL.

Only one count was recorded for this clonotype. The V call is TRBV11-3, the J call TRBJ1-4, with 8 bases matching TRBD1. V lost 5 bases to trimming and J lost 5 bases; unmatched junction nucleotides: 4. This CDR3 comprises 14 residues. CDR1 is SGHNT and CDR2 is YENEEA in the germline V gene. The CDR3 sequence: CASSNRTGNEKLFF. As DNA, the CDR3 is TGTGCCAGCAGCAATAGGACAGGGAATGAAAAACTGTTTTTT.

The rearrangement links TRBV15 to TRBJ2-5; D assignment may be TRBD1 or TRBD2 (5 bases each). V lost 1 base, J lost 2 bases, and 20 bases lay in between. The V gene's germline CDR1 is LNHNV and CDR2 YYDKDF (reference sequence). The CDR3 has 18 residues. The DNA for the CDR3 is TGTGCCACCAGCAGAGCGCCCTCACTCACCTGGGGGCAAGAGACCCAGTACTTC. It codes for CATSRAPSLTWGQETQYF.

This sequence joins TRBV7-9 and TRBJ1-2; 9 positions agree with TRBD1. The CDR3 runs 15 residues. Germline V gene data show CDR1 as SEHNR and CDR2 as FQNEAQ (reference sequence). V shed 4 bases and J 5 bases; nucleotides not matched to a gene: 8. CDR3 sequence: CASSSLIGQGYGYTF. The CDR3 region has the DNA TGTGCCAGCAGCTCCTTGATAGGACAGGGGTATGGCTACACCTTC.

V usage is TRBV9 and J usage is TRBJ1-1; D possibly corresponds to TRBD1 (6 bases). Germline lookup yields CDR1 SGDLS and CDR2 YYNGEE. Between the trimmed V and J ends, which lost 4 bases and 1 base, there was a span of 14 bases. The CDR3 contains 15 residues. This chain's CDR3 is CASSFRGGWNTEAFF. The CDR3 DNA is TGTGCCAGCAGCTTTAGGGGGGGCTGGAACACTGAAGCTTTCTTT.

This clonotype has just a few counts. V and J are TRBV10-3 and TRBJ2-7; D is uncertain. The J call may be mistaken, given a closer DNA end match to TRBJ2-1. Germline loops: CDR1 ENHRY, CDR2 SYGVKD. The length of the CDR3 is 16 residues. CDR3 in amino acids: CAISEWAALSDNEQFF. CDR3 nucleotides: TGTGCCATCAGTGAATGGGCAGCCCTAAGTGACAATGAGCAGTTCTTC.

V is TRBV12-3 or TRBV12-4 and J is TRBJ2-5; the D gene is possibly TRBD1 (6 bases). Trimming cost V 6 bases and J 4 bases, with 18 bases left between them. This CDR3 has 15 amino acids. Here the CDR3 reads CASSQGYGGGETQYF. The CDR3, as DNA: TGTGCCAGCAGCCAGGGGTACGGTGGAGGAGAGACCCAGTACTTC.

This chain joins TRBV20-1 and TRBJ1-1, with D possibly matching TRBD1 (6 bases). Trimming left V 6 bases short and J 0 bases short, with 20 bases between. The germline CDR1 and CDR2 sequences are DFQATT and SNEGSKA (reference sequence). There are 16 residues in the CDR3. The CDR3 nucleotides read TGCAGTGCCAGCAGTAGGACTCGGACAGTGAACACTGAAGCTTTCTTT. Encoded protein: CSASSRTRTVNTEAFF.

This clonotype was observed a single time. This chain uses TRBV29-1 with TRBJ1-2; D is possibly TRBD1 (5 bases). Looked up from germline, CDR1 is SQVTM and CDR2 is ANQGSEA. This CDR3 spans 13 amino acids. Trimming took off 8 bases at V and 8 bases at J, with 21 bases between the two ends. Written as DNA, the CDR3 is TGCAGCAGTTATTCGGTGGGGGGGAGGGGCTACACCTTC. Protein: CSSYSVGGRGYTF. The whole variable domain, remainder taken from reference TRBV29-1 and TRBJ1-2, is SAVISQKPSRDICQRGTSLTIQCQVDSQVTMMFWYRQQPGQSLTLIATANQGSEATYESGFVIDKFPISRPNLTFSTLTVSNMSPEDSSIYLCSSYSVGGRGYTFGSGTRLTVV.

This clonotype was counted at least ten times. The gene calls are TRBV5-1 and TRBJ2-7, with D possibly TRBD2 on 6 matching bases. CDR1 is SGHRS and CDR2 is YFSETQ in the germline V gene. The CDR3 consists of 14 residues. Trimming stripped 1 base from V and 3 bases from J, with 11 bases between. The CDR3 here is CASSLREAVYEQYF. CDR3 bases: TGCGCCAGCAGCTTGAGGGAGGCGGTCTACGAGCAGTACTTC.

Many counts were recorded for this clonotype. CDR3 nucleotide sequence: TGTGCCCCCAGGGAGGGAGAAAAACTGTTTTTT. Amino acids: CAPREGEKLFF. V gene TRBV11-2 combines with J gene TRBJ1-4, with a possible D match to TRBD1 (5 bases). The V end lost 11 bases, the J end lost 8 bases, and 12 bases lay between the germline ends. The CDR3 is 11 residues long. Looked up from germline, CDR1 is SGHAT and CDR2 is FQNNGV.